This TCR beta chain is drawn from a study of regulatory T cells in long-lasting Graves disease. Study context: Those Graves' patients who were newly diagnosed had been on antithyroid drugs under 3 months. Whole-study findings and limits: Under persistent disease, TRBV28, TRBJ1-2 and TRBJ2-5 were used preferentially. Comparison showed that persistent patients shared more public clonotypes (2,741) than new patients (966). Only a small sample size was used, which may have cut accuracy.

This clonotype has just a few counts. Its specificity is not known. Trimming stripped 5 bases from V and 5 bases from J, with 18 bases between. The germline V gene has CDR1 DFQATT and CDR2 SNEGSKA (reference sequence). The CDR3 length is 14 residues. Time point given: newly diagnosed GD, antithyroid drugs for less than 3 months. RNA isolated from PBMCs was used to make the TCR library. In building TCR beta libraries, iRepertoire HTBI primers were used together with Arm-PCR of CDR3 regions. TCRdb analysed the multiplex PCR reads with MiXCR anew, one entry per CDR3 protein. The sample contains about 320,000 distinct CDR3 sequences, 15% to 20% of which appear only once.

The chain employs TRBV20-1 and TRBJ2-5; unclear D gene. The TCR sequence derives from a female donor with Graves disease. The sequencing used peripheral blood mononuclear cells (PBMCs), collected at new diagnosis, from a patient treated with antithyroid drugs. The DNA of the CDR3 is TGCAGTGCTGCGACGGCGGAACTGGGGGAGACCCAGTACTTC. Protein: CSAATAELGETQYF.